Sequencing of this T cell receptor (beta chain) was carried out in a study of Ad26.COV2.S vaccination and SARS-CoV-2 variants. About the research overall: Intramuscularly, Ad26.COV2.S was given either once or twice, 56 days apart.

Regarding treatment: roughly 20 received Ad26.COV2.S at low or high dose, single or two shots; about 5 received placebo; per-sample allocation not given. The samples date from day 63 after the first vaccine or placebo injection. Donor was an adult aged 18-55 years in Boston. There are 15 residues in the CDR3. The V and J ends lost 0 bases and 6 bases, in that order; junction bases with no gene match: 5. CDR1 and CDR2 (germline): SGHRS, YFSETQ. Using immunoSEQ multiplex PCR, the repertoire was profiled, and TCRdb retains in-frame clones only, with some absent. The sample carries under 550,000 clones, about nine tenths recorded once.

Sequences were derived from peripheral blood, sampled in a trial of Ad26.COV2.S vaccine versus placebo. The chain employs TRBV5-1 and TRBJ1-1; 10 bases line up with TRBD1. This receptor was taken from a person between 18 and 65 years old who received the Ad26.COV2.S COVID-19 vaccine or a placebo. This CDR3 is CASSLGTGGKPEAFF. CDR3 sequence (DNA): TGCGCCAGCAGCTTGGGGACAGGGGGGAAGCCTGAAGCTTTCTTT.